Listed below are T cell receptor beta chains from one sample, sequenced in a study of OX40 agonist ivuxolimab in advanced cancers. Measured with immunoSEQ multiplex PCR; TCRdb has only the in-frame clones, and not every one. The table lists fewer than 80,000 clones, approximately 89% of them singletons. Sequencing used CD4+ or CD8+ T cells sorted from blood, obtained in a trial of the OX40 agonist ivuxolimab. These receptors were collected from an adult with an advanced solid tumor such as melanoma, head and neck, liver or kidney cancer. Both conserved end residues are part of each CDR3. The D gene is left open where the match is weak. Only some rows state a clone size, as once, few, many or a class for expanded clones.

J gene | V gene | clone size | D gene | CDR3 protein | CDR3 DNA
TRBJ1-2 | TRBV18 | NA | NA | CASSPNKNYGYTF | TGTGCCAGCTCACCAAACAAGAACTATGGCTACACCTTC
TRBJ1-4 | TRBV25-1 | NA | TRBD1 | CASSGRGLGEKLFF | TGTGCCAGCAGCGGCAGGGGGCTCGGGGAAAAACTGTTTTTT
TRBJ2-7 | TRBV7-2 | NA | NA | CASSLGGGYSYEQYF | TGTGCCAGCAGCTTAGGTGGTGGCTACTCCTACGAGCAGTACTTC
TRBJ2-2 | TRBV7-3 | once | NA | CASSPHPTSNTGELFF | TGTGCCAGCAGCCCCCACCCGACCTCGAACACCGGGGAGCTGTTTTTT
TRBJ1-4 | TRBV29-1 | NA | NA | CSVGLSNEKLFF | TGCAGCGTTGGTCTATCTAATGAAAAACTGTTTTTT
TRBJ1-5 | TRBV6-1 | NA | TRBD1 | CAIPGRTGSDQPQHF | TGTGCCATCCCCGGTCGGACAGGGTCGGATCAGCCCCAGCATTTT
TRBJ1-5 | TRBV6-5 | few | NA | CASSYSDSHQPQHF | TGTGCCAGCAGTTACTCTGACAGCCATCAGCCCCAGCATTTT
TRBJ1-1 | TRBV28 | NA | TRBD1 | CASSSAATGGNEAFF | TGTGCCAGCAGCTCTGCGGCGACAGGGGGTAATGAAGCTTTCTTT
TRBJ2-7 | TRBV7-8 | NA | NA | CASSLRDQSPYEQYF | TGTGCCAGCAGCCTCAGGGACCAGTCCCCCTACGAGCAGTACTTC
TRBJ2-1 | TRBV18 | NA | TRBD1 | CASSPGQVYNEQFF | TGTGCCAGCTCACCTGGACAGGTCTACAATGAGCAGTTCTTC
TRBJ2-1 | TRBV18 | NA | TRBD2 | CASSPRTSGGNEQFF | TGTGCCAGCTCACCAAGGACTAGCGGGGGAAATGAGCAGTTCTTC
TRBJ1-2 | TRBV18 | NA | NA | CASSPPDRFYGYTF | TGTGCCAGCTCACCACCCGACAGATTCTATGGCTACACCTTC
TRBJ2-3 | TRBV28 | NA | TRBD1 | CASNRQGSTDTQYF | TGTGCCAGCAACAGACAGGGGAGCACAGATACGCAGTATTTT
TRBJ1-2 | TRBV28 | NA | TRBD1 | CASSPTGTANYGYTF | TGTGCCAGCAGCCCGACCGGGACAGCAAACTATGGCTACACCTTC
TRBJ2-2 | TRBV10-2 | NA | TRBD1 | CATFHRDRGDTGELFF | TGCGCCACTTTCCACCGGGACAGGGGGGACACCGGGGAGCTGTTTTTT
TRBJ1-2 | TRBV6-6 | NA | NA | CASSYSGQTGYTF | TGTGCCAGCAGTTACTCGGGACAAACTGGCTACACCTTC
TRBJ1-5 | TRBV28 | NA | TRBD1 | CASSYRGQGGNQPQHF | TGTGCCAGCAGTTACAGAGGACAGGGGGGGAATCAGCCCCAGCATTTT
TRBJ1-5 | TRBV6-1 | once | NA | CASSKGQNSNQPQHF | TGTGCCAGCAGCAAAGGACAGAATAGCAATCAGCCCCAGCATTTT
TRBJ1-5 | TRBV7-8 | NA | NA | CASSLGGGGAGNQPQHF | TGTGCCAGCAGCTTAGGTGGGGGGGGAGCGGGCAATCAGCCCCAGCATTTT
TRBJ1-1 | TRBV7-2 | NA | NA | CASSLWSGNTEAFF | TGTGCCAGCAGCTTATGGTCAGGAAACACTGAAGCTTTCTTT
TRBJ2-3 | TRBV5-4 | NA | NA | CASSRRQDVADTQYF | TGTGCCAGCAGCCGAAGACAGGACGTGGCAGATACGCAGTATTTT
TRBJ1-3 | TRBV15 | NA | NA | CATSPNTHPGNTIYF | TGTGCCACCAGCCCAAATACCCATCCTGGAAACACCATATATTTT
TRBJ1-5 | TRBV19 | NA | NA | CASSRYVGLNQPQHF | TGTGCCAGTAGTAGATACGTAGGGCTCAATCAGCCCCAGCATTTT
TRBJ2-7 | TRBV28 | once | TRBD1 | CASSVPGQGSDEQYF | TGTGCCAGCAGTGTTCCGGGACAGGGTAGCGACGAGCAGTACTTC
TRBJ1-1 | TRBV11-2 | NA | TRBD1 | CASSLEGRDRYTEAFF | TGTGCCAGCAGCTTAGAGGGCCGGGACAGGTACACTGAAGCTTTCTTT
TRBJ1-1 | TRBV5-1 | NA | NA | CASSLLAKNTEAFF | TGCGCCAGCAGCCTCCTGGCCAAGAACACTGAAGCTTTCTTT
TRBJ2-7 | TRBV10-3 | NA | TRBD1 | CAISERTSDRGGKQYF | TGTGCCATCAGTGAGCGGACCTCGGACAGGGGAGGTAAGCAGTACTTC
TRBJ1-5 | TRBV5-1 | NA | NA | CAKEESQPQHF | TGCGCCAAAGAGGAAAGTCAGCCCCAGCATTTT
TRBJ2-1 | TRBV5-6 | once | TRBD2 | CASSSVAGQQFF | TGTGCCAGCAGCTCCGTAGCGGGGCAGCAGTTCTTC
TRBJ2-7 | TRBV7-2 | NA | TRBD1 | CASSLVEGQAYEQYF | TGTGCCAGCAGCTTAGTTGAAGGACAGGCCTACGAGCAGTACTTC
TRBJ1-3 | TRBV9 | NA | NA | CASSVGPGSYSGNTIYF | TGTGCCAGCAGCGTAGGACCCGGTTCCTACTCTGGAAACACCATATATTTT
TRBJ1-4 | TRBV18 | NA | NA | CASSPATNEKLFF | TGTGCCAGCTCACCCGCAACTAATGAAAAACTGTTTTTT
TRBJ1-3 | TRBV5-8 | NA | TRBD1 | CASSLEGARPGNTIYF | TGTGCCAGCAGCTTGGAGGGGGCGCGTCCAGGAAACACCATATATTTT
TRBJ1-2 | TRBV6-6 | once | NA | CASSYEQGYGYTF | TGTGCCAGCAGTTACGAGCAGGGCTATGGCTACACCTTC
TRBJ2-7 | TRBV6-1 | NA | TRBD1 | CASSQGQGGYEQYF | TGTGCCAGCAGCCAGGGACAGGGAGGCTACGAGCAGTACTTC
TRBJ1-5 | TRBV4-1 | NA | NA | CASSHLGNNQPQHF | TGCGCCAGCAGCCACCTGGGAAACAATCAGCCCCAGCATTTT
TRBJ2-1 | TRBV10-1 | NA | NA | CASSERGPYGQFF | TGCGCCAGCAGTGAGAGGGGCCCTTATGGGCAGTTCTTC
TRBJ2-1 | TRBV11-2 | NA | NA | CASRPWGSSYNEQFF | TGTGCCAGCAGACCATGGGGGAGCTCCTACAATGAGCAGTTCTTC
TRBJ1-2 | TRBV6-6 | NA | NA | CASSYSEANYGYTF | TGTGCCAGCAGTTACTCGGAGGCTAACTATGGCTACACCTTC
TRBJ2-5 | TRBV5-4 | NA | NA | CASSLWRGGRETQYF | TGTGCCAGCAGCTTGTGGAGGGGGGGCCGGGAGACCCAGTACTTC
TRBJ2-2 | TRBV10-1 | NA | NA | CASSETGGAGELFF | TGCGCCAGCAGTGAGACAGGGGGGGCCGGGGAGCTGTTTTTT
TRBJ1-2 | TRBV6-1 | NA | NA | CASSQGLNNYGYTF | TGTGCCAGCTCCCAGGGCTTAAATAACTATGGCTACACCTTC
TRBJ1-4 | TRBV18 | NA | NA | CASSPAPGDEKLFF | TGTGCCAGCTCACCAGCGCCTGGGGATGAAAAACTGTTTTTT
TRBJ2-7 | TRBV5-1 | NA | NA | CASSSIIGDSYEQYF | TGCGCCAGCAGCTCAATAATTGGGGACTCCTACGAGCAGTACTTC
TRBJ2-3 | TRBV6-1 | NA | NA | CASRRTGVYTDTQYF | TGTGCCAGCAGACGTACCGGGGTCTACACAGATACGCAGTATTTT
TRBJ2-1 | TRBV10-1 | once | TRBD2 | CASQAGEGWGNEQFF | TGCGCCAGCCAGGCGGGGGAAGGATGGGGCAATGAGCAGTTCTTC
TRBJ2-3 | TRBV11-2 | NA | NA | CASSLDRADTQYF | TGTGCCAGCAGCTTAGACAGGGCAGATACGCAGTATTTT
TRBJ1-2 | TRBV5-1 | NA | TRBD1 | CASSLQGADYGYTF | TGCGCCAGCAGCTTACAGGGGGCGGACTATGGCTACACCTTC
TRBJ1-3 | TRBV7-2 | NA | NA | CASSGGPGNTIYF | TGTGCCAGCAGCGGGGGACCTGGAAACACCATATATTTT
TRBJ1-2 | TRBV11-2 | NA | NA | CASSLDLGNYGYTF | TGTGCCAGCAGCTTAGACCTCGGGAACTATGGCTACACCTTC
TRBJ1-5 | TRBV19 | NA | TRBD1 | CASSHLEQGAGQPQHF | TGTGCCAGTAGTCACCTGGAACAGGGGGCTGGTCAGCCCCAGCATTTT
TRBJ1-2 | TRBV6-5 | NA | TRBD1 | CASSLRQGDGYTF | TGTGCCAGCAGTCTTCGACAGGGGGATGGCTACACCTTC
TRBJ1-1 | TRBV6-5 | NA | TRBD1 | CASRLTGDTEAFF | TGTGCCAGCAGACTCACAGGGGACACTGAAGCTTTCTTT
TRBJ1-3 | TRBV6-4 | NA | NA | CASRASKGGGNTIYF | TGTGCCAGCAGGGCCTCGAAGGGGGGTGGAAACACCATATATTTT
TRBJ2-2 | TRBV5-1 | NA | NA | CASSLMTSNTGELFF | TGCGCCAGCAGCTTGATGACCTCGAACACCGGGGAGCTGTTTTTT